The 7 T cell receptor beta chains below come from one sample, sequenced in a study of tumor and adjacent non-tumor tissue in lung cancer. Three rounds of nested PCR, following a modified ARM-PCR protocol, produced the TCRbeta library. TCRdb reprocessed the multiplex PCR reads with MiXCR, giving one entry per CDR3 protein. The table shows 40,000 or so distinct CDR3 sequences, with over 55% occurring only once. No cell sorting was done before RNA was extracted from the tissue. The normal lung tissue was taken more than 3 cm from the tumor edge. The source material was distant non-tumor lung tissue. These receptor sequences come from a man between 50 and 59 years old with non-small cell lung cancer.

This clonotype is labeled medium-sized. The gene calls are TRBV11-2 and TRBJ1-2; D unresolved. The CDR3 has 13 amino acids. Germline CDR1 reads SGHAT; CDR2 reads FQNNGV. Trimming took off 4 bases at V and 4 bases at J, with 10 bases between the two ends. The CDR3, as DNA: TGTGCCAGCAGCTCCCAAATCGGCTATGGCTACACCTTC. It yields the protein CASSSQIGYGYTF.

About this clonotype: At one boundary the junction diverges from the germline segment, which might be a read error. The V call is TRBV5-1, the J call TRBJ2-2; D is ambiguous. Germline values: CDR1 SGHRS, CDR2 YFSETQ. The CDR3 runs 16 residues. CDR3 loop: CASSLMLVENTGELFF. CDR3 in DNA: TGCGCCAGTAGCTTGATGCTAGTGGAAAACACCGGGGAGCTGTTTTTT.

In the case of this clonotype: A much larger clonotype is one base distant, so this may be a read error. V is TRBV14 and J is TRBJ2-5; D remains unclear. This CDR3 contains 18 residues. The germline V gene has CDR1 SGHDN and CDR2 FVKESK. The CDR3 protein is CASSQPPRYGAIQETRYF. In DNA form, the CDR3 reads TGTGCCAGCAGCCAACCCCCGCGGTACGGAGCAATTCAAGAGACCCGGTACTTC.

Comments on this clonotype: It is unclear where the CDR3 begins or ends on the DNA, so no DNA is shown, and the CDR3 is as TCRdb lists it. The rearrangement uses TRBV23-1 and TRBJ2-2. TRBV23-1 is noted as an ORF with a role that remains uncertain. The CDR3 has 15 residues if both end residues are counted. This chain's CDR3 is CASSQSDCTPGSCFF.

On this clonotype itself: The junction departs from the called germline gene at one end, perhaps through a read error. The rearrangement links TRBV4-1 to TRBJ2-5, with 11 positions matching TRBD2. The CDR3 has 18 residues. CDR1 MGHRA and CDR2 YSYEKL come from the germline V gene. CDR3 sequence reads: CASNQLTTGTSGQETQYF. The CDR3 nucleotides read TGTGCCAGCAACCAACTTACAACCGGGACTAGCGGTCAAGAGACCCAGTACTTC.

This chain links TRBV28 with TRBJ1-6; D is unclear. This CDR3 has 17 amino acids. V lost 3 bases and J 10 bases, leaving 22 bases between the germline ends. Germline values: CDR1 MDHEN, CDR2 SYDVKM. The CDR3 nucleotides are TGTGCCAGCAGTTTCAATCCAATAGGGAACCGTGGATCACCCCTCCACTTT. This translates into CASSFNPIGNRGSPLHF.

This clonotype was seen many times. The rearrangement joins TRBV20-1 to TRBJ2-6; possible D gene TRBD1, 5 bases. V was cut by 5 bases and J by 0 bases, with 8 bases left in between. Germline V CDR1 and CDR2: DFQATT, SNEGSKA (reference sequence). The CDR3 is 14 residues long. The CDR3 sequence is CSAPTGSGANVLTF. CDR3 sequence (DNA): TGCAGTGCTCCTACAGGCTCTGGGGCCAACGTCCTGACTTTC.